The sequence of this T cell receptor (beta chain) was determined in a study of T cell responses to AZD1222 COVID-19 vaccine. Clones were sequenced by immunoSEQ multiplex PCR, and TCRdb holds only the in-frame ones, with some missing. The data contain about 150,000 clones, about 88% of them singletons. General study results and limits: Mapped onto spike, vaccine-associated CD4 TCRs spanned it and were dominant at 160-218 and 743-854. Unmutated regions of variants are reportedly targeted by nearly half of spike-specific TCRs. It should be noted that donors were predominantly white British and more often female, and clonal diversity was possibly underestimated.

Details on this clone: Its antigen is not identified.

CDR3 size: 14 residues. V lost 3 bases to trimming and J lost 0 bases, with 9 bases between them. Germline V gene sequence: CDR1 MDHEN, CDR2 SYDVKM. This sequence originates from an adult who had recovered from COVID-19. Specimen: peripheral blood, collected after recovery from COVID-19. This chain links TRBV28 with TRBJ2-7, with unresolved D. The CDR3 loop reads CASSFISSSYEQYF. The CDR3 coding sequence is TGTGCCAGCAGTTTTATTTCTAGCTCCTACGAGCAGTACTTC.